These T cell receptor beta chains were read from a single sample in a study of T cell repertoires in cytomegalovirus infection. Using its own MiXCR run on the reads, TCRdb lists one record per CDR3 protein. The table lists over 300,000 distinct CDR3 sequences, 9.5% of them singletons, with approximately 4.5% in the top ten. Material: PBMCs. The origin of the receptors is a human donor in good health (CMV status not recorded). Some clones in this sample may be carry-over from other donors' samples. Each CDR3 is given without its conserved first and last residue. A D gene is named only where the DNA matches it firmly.

ASSQRYNEQF	NA	TRBV7-6	TRBJ2-1
ASSIDRAVSGANVLT	NA	TRBV19	TRBJ2-6
ASRAAGQGLYEQY	TRBD1	TRBV6-1	TRBJ2-7
ASSERKGPNQPQH	NA	TRBV6-1	TRBJ1-5
ASSHITDTQY	NA	TRBV12-3/TRBV12-4	TRBJ2-3
SARRGPGAPQH	NA	TRBV20-1	TRBJ1-5
ASSVGPGTGVNEQF	TRBD1	TRBV7-8	TRBJ2-1
ATSDSGYRYNEQF	NA	TRBV24-1	TRBJ2-1
ASSLAGTDYNEQF	NA	TRBV7-2	TRBJ2-1
ASSHDRTLKYEQY	NA	TRBV4-3	TRBJ2-7
ASRPSQGVSNQPQH	TRBD1	TRBV12-3/TRBV12-4	TRBJ1-5
ASSPGWRTYRDTGELC	NA	TRBV7-9	TRBJ2-2
SVTLPGLRLSSYNEQF	TRBD2	TRBV29-1	TRBJ2-1
ASSSPDGTTNEKLF	NA	TRBV7-2	TRBJ1-4
AWSVLLRGNEQF	NA	TRBV30	TRBJ2-1
ASNSGTSGRGWQETQY	TRBD2	TRBV5-4	TRBJ2-5
ASSLKTSGGVTDTQY	TRBD2	TRBV7-8	TRBJ2-3
ASSVTVNTEAF	NA	TRBV7-2	TRBJ1-1
ASSWGRSYNEQF	NA	TRBV7-2	TRBJ2-1
ASSVAISSGNTIY	NA	TRBV9	TRBJ1-3
ASSQDQGSEAF	NA	TRBV4-3	TRBJ1-1
ASSPTGGAGNEQF	TRBD1	TRBV5-3	TRBJ2-1
ASSLGTSGRGETQY	TRBD2	TRBV7-3	TRBJ2-5
ASSSPRGGVYNEQF	TRBD2	TRBV6-1	TRBJ2-1
ASSPPDSSYNEKLF	NA	TRBV18	TRBJ1-4
ASSQAGTSGGVIRF	TRBD2	TRBV4-3	TRBJ2-1